This T cell receptor (beta chain) appears in the sequencing data of a study of blood T cell repertoires in COVID-19. Here immunoSEQ multiplex PCR was the method, and the copy in TCRdb shows in-frame clones only, minus some. This table has about 140,000 clones, around 81% appearing once. The CDR3 consists of 14 residues. The ends lost 4 bases at V and 10 bases at J; junction bases unmatched: 4. Per the germline V gene, CDR1 is MGHRA and CDR2 is YSYEKL. The chain couples TRBV4-1 to TRBJ1-6; 10 bases map to TRBD1. Material: peripheral blood. The source of this sequence is a human donor in a cohort sampled during active COVID-19. The CDR3 loop reads CASSLGQGGSPLHF. DNA for the CDR3: TGCGCCAGCAGCCTTGGACAGGGGGGCTCACCCCTCCACTTT.